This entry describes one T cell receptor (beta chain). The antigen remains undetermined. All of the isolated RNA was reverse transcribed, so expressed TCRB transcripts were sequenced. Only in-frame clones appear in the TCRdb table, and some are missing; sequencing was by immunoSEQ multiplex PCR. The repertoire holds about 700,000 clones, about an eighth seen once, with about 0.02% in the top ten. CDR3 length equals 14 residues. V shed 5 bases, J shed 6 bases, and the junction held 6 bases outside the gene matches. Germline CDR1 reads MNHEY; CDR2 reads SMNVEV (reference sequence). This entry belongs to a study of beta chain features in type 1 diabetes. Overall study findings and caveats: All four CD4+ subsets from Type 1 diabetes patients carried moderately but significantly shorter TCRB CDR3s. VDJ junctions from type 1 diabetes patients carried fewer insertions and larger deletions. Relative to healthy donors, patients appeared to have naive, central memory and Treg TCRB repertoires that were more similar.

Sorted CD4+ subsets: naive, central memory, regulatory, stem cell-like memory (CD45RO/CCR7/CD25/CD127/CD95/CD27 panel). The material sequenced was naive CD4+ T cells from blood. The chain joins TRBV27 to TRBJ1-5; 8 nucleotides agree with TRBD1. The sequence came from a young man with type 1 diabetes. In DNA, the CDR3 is TGTGCCAGCAGTCCGGACAGGGCGAGTCAGCCCCAGCATTTT. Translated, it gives CASSPDRASQPQHF.